These T cell receptor beta chains were read from a single sample in a study of blood T cell repertoires in COVID-19. Repertoires were generated with immunoSEQ multiplex PCR, while TCRdb's copy carries only in-frame clones and drops some. The table records 270,000 or so clones, 90% of them present only once. The specimen was peripheral blood. The receptor set was obtained from a woman aged 60-70 years with COVID-19, enrolled during active disease. Each CDR3 is given with its conserved first and last residue. A D gene is named only where the DNA matches it firmly. Part of the rows lack a size; the others show once, few, many or a class for expanded clones.

clone size	D gene	V gene	J gene	CDR3 protein	CDR3 DNA
-	TRBD1	TRBV6-2/TRBV6-3	TRBJ1-2	CASSSRTGTRYTF	TGTGCCAGCAGTTCCCGGACAGGGACGCGGTACACCTTC
-	TRBD1	TRBV6-5	TRBJ2-1	CASSFLSDRGIVF	TGTGCCAGCAGTTTTTTATCGGACAGGGGGATAGTCTTC
-	-	TRBV19	TRBJ2-5	CASSIGVRGTQYF	TGTGCCAGTAGTATAGGCGTCAGGGGAACCCAGTACTTC
few	TRBD1	TRBV15	TRBJ1-4	CATSRRQGISGNEKLFF	TGTGCCACCAGCAGGCGACAGGGAATTTCGGGTAATGAAAAACTGTTTTTT
-	-	TRBV6-5	TRBJ1-6	CASSYWAHNSPLHF	TGTGCCAGCAGTTACTGGGCTCATAATTCACCCCTCCACTTT
-	-	TRBV11-2	TRBJ1-2	CASSRGGTLSLYGYTF	TGTGCCAGCAGCAGGGGGGGGACCCTCTCCCTATATGGCTACACCTTC
once	TRBD2	TRBV5-1	TRBJ2-1	CASQRGGFSNEQFF	TGCGCCTCCCAGCGGGGGGGCTTTTCTAATGAGCAGTTCTTC
-	-	TRBV3-1/TRBV3-2	TRBJ2-1	CASSRSTGTYNEQFF	TGTGCCAGCAGCCGGAGCACAGGGACCTACAATGAGCAGTTCTTC
-	-	TRBV7-9	TRBJ1-6	CASSLSGGLNSPLHF	TGTGCCAGCAGCTTAAGCGGGGGACTGAATTCACCCCTCCACTTT
-	TRBD1	TRBV27	TRBJ1-2	CASSGTGGARGYGYTF	TGTGCCAGCAGTGGGACAGGGGGTGCCCGAGGCTATGGCTACACCTTC
few	-	TRBV11-1	TRBJ1-1	CASSPRGLALNTEAFF	TGTGCCAGCAGCCCCCGAGGGTTAGCCTTGAACACTGAAGCTTTCTTT
-	TRBD1	TRBV18	TRBJ2-2	CASSRTGGETGELFF	TGTGCCAGCTCACGGACAGGGGGCGAGACCGGGGAGCTGTTTTTT
-	TRBD2	TRBV5-1	TRBJ2-7	CASSPEGSGGPGEQYF	TGCGCCAGCAGCCCCGAGGGGAGCGGGGGGCCGGGGGAGCAGTACTTC
-	TRBD2	TRBV9	TRBJ2-5	CASSVDSSGGETQYF	TGTGCCAGCAGCGTAGATTCTAGCGGGGGGGAGACCCAGTACTTC
-	-	TRBV5-4	TRBJ2-7	CASSLSGLSSYEQYF	TGTGCCAGCAGCTTGTCAGGGTTAAGCTCCTACGAGCAGTACTTC
once	-	TRBV3-1/TRBV3-2	TRBJ1-5	CASSPTRGGHGDQPQHF	TGTGCCAGCAGTCCGACCCGGGGGGGGCATGGGGATCAGCCCCAGCATTTT
-	-	TRBV6-5	TRBJ1-2	CASKFGRTANYGYTF	TGTGCCAGCAAATTCGGACGGACAGCTAACTATGGCTACACCTTC
once	-	TRBV6-6	TRBJ1-5	CASREGLDQPQHF	TGTGCCAGCAGGGAGGGGTTGGATCAGCCCCAGCATTTT
once	-	TRBV5-1	TRBJ2-2	CASSFGTQGTGELFF	TGCGCCAGCAGCTTCGGGACACAAGGCACCGGGGAGCTGTTTTTT